Each of the 30 T cell receptor beta chains below was sequenced from the same sample in a study of blood T cell repertoires in COVID-19. The assay was immunoSEQ multiplex PCR, and TCRdb's table has in-frame clones only and misses some. Of about 140,000 clones listed, 85% are singletons. The sequenced sample was peripheral blood. The receptors derive from a man aged 45-65 years with acute or convalescent COVID-19.

The chain links TRBV5-1 to TRBJ2-5; 8 nucleotides line up with TRBD1. Trimming cost V 4 bases and J 1 base; bases outside gene matches: 9. From germline, CDR1 is SGHRS and CDR2 YFSETQ. The CDR3 totals 16 residues. The CDR3 loop reads CASSRNTGGAQETQYF. CDR3 DNA sequence: TGCGCCAGCAGCCGTAATACAGGGGGTGCCCAAGAGACCCAGTACTTC.

CDR3 region: CASSDYGLAGAQEQYF. CDR3 sequence (DNA): TGTGCCAGCAGTGACTACGGACTAGCGGGAGCCCAGGAGCAGTACTTC. The V gene is TRBV28, the J gene TRBJ2-7, with 13 positions matching TRBD2. The CDR3 totals 16 residues. Germline V gene lookup returns CDR1 MDHEN and CDR2 SYDVKM. The ends lost 5 bases at V and 7 bases at J; junction bases unmatched: 11.

The rearrangement links TRBV5-1 to TRBJ2-3, with D uncertain. The V end lost 0 bases, the J end lost 6 bases, and 11 bases lay between the germline ends. This CDR3 contains 14 residues. Germline V CDR1 and CDR2: SGHRS, YFSETQ. Here the CDR3 reads CASSLAAGRDTQYF. As DNA, the CDR3 is TGCGCCAGCAGCTTGGCTGCAGGCAGGGATACGCAGTATTTT.

The chain combines TRBV30 with TRBJ1-4; D possibly corresponds to TRBD1 (5 bases). Germline assignment: CDR1 GTSNPN and CDR2 SVGIG (reference sequence). The CDR3 runs 17 residues. V was clipped by 1 base and J by 5 bases, with 20 bases between them. The CDR3 DNA reads TGTGCCTGGAGTGCCCGTTACGCGACAGCGGGGAATGAAAAACTGTTTTTT. Translation: CAWSARYATAGNEKLFF.

The V call is TRBV5-4, the J call TRBJ2-1; 7 bases line up with TRBD1. The CDR3 totals 14 residues. Per germline, CDR1 SGHNT and CDR2 YYREEE (reference sequence). The V segment lost 2 bases and the J segment 12 bases; nucleotides outside the gene matches: 11. The CDR3 nucleotides are TGTGCCAGCAGCTTTCAGGACAGGCCTTGGCCGCAGTTCTTC. Encoded protein: CASSFQDRPWPQFF.

J is TRBJ1-6 and V is TRBV12-3 or TRBV12-4; TRBD1 agrees at 7 bases. The V gene end was trimmed by 7 bases and the J gene end by 9 bases; junction bases not matched to a gene: 6. CDR3 length: 13 residues. CDR3 sequence reads: CASTPQGGSPLHF. CDR3 in DNA: TGTGCCAGCACTCCGCAGGGGGGTTCACCCCTCCACTTT.

The chain has TRBV10-2 and TRBJ2-1, with 8 positions matching TRBD2. This CDR3 has 14 amino acids. Germline V gives CDR1 WSHSY, CDR2 SAAADI. V lost 3 bases and J lost 12; bases outside the gene matches: 10. The CDR3 DNA sequence: TGCGCCAGCAGTGAAGCGGGAGTACGAGGTGGGCAGTTCTTC. Amino acids: CASSEAGVRGGQFF.

The chain is built from TRBV7-3 and TRBJ1-1, with 7 bases that match TRBD1. CDR1 and CDR2 from the germline V gene are SGHTA and FQGTGA. CDR3 length: 14 residues. The V gene end was trimmed by 0 bases and the J gene end by 6 bases; junction bases not matched to a gene: 4. The CDR3 here is CASSLTPRGSEAFF. CDR3 in DNA: TGTGCCAGCAGCTTAACCCCCAGGGGGTCTGAAGCTTTCTTT.

Comments on this clone: At one end, the junction sequence differs from germline, possibly due to a read error. V and J are TRBV28 and TRBJ1-2; tentative D call: TRBD1 (6 bases). The CDR3 sequence is 14 residues long. Germline V lookup: CDR1 MDHEN, CDR2 SYDVKM. CDR3 nucleotides: TGTGCCAGTAGTTTACCCACAGGGCTCTATGGCTACACCTTC. Protein: CASSLPTGLYGYTF.

This chain joins TRBV5-1 and TRBJ1-3; D remains ambiguous. Germline V gene lookup returns CDR1 SGHRS and CDR2 YFSETQ. The CDR3 runs to 14 residues. Trimming pared 0 bases from V and 0 bases from J, leaving 4 bases between. The CDR3 loop is CASSLAVSGNTIYF. In DNA, the CDR3 is TGCGCCAGCAGCTTGGCCGTCTCTGGAAACACCATATATTTT.

This clone was observed a few times. V usage is TRBV6-2 or TRBV6-3 and J usage is TRBJ2-7; D possibly corresponds to TRBD1 (6 bases). In germline, CDR1 is MNHEY, CDR2 SVGEGT. The CDR3 length is 14 residues. V dropped 2 bases and J dropped 4 bases, with 12 bases sitting between them. CDR3 amino acids: CASSYKTGRYEQYF. CDR3 coding DNA: TGTGCCAGCAGTTACAAGACAGGCCGGTACGAGCAGTACTTC.

The chain links TRBV10-1 to TRBJ1-1, with TRBD1 as a possible D gene (5 bases). Trimming removed 6 bases from V and 0 bases from J, with 8 bases in between. Germline V gives CDR1 WNHNN, CDR2 SYGVQD (reference sequence). This CDR3 spans 13 amino acids. The CDR3 region has the DNA TGCGCCAGCAGGGGGGGAGTGAACACTGAAGCTTTCTTT. This gives the protein CASRGGVNTEAFF.

This sequence joins TRBV5-1 and TRBJ2-7, with 8 bases matching TRBD2. CDR1 and CDR2 from the germline V gene are SGHRS and YFSETQ. V trimming: 3 bases; J trimming: 0 bases; junction bases outside the gene matches: 2. The CDR3 length is 14 residues. CDR3 coding DNA: TGCGCCAGCAGCTATAGCGGGACCTCCTACGAGCAGTACTTC. It yields the protein CASSYSGTSYEQYF.

For the CDR3, the DNA is TGTGCCAGCAGTTACAGGTTCAATGAAAAACTGTTTTTT. Translating gives CASSYRFNEKLFF. The chain has TRBV27 and TRBJ1-4; maybe TRBD1 (5 bases). V lost 4 bases, J lost 5 bases, and 8 bases lay in between. Germline V lookup: CDR1 MNHEY, CDR2 SMNVEV (reference sequence). The CDR3 runs to 13 residues.

The CDR3 coding sequence is TGTGCCAGCAGTTCGGACAGGGGGCGAGGGGAAAAACTGTTTTTT. This codes for CASSSDRGRGEKLFF. The V gene is TRBV28, the J gene TRBJ1-4, with 11 bases identical to TRBD1. The CDR3 covers 15 residues. The V gene end was trimmed by 4 bases and the J gene end by 8 bases; junction bases not matched to a gene: 6. Germline CDR1 and CDR2: MDHEN and SYDVKM.

The V call is TRBV12-3 or TRBV12-4, the J call TRBJ2-5; no clear D. This CDR3 region has 13 residues. Trimming pared 1 base from V and 1 base from J, leaving 4 bases between. The CDR3 spells CASSLDLQETQYF. The CDR3 DNA sequence: TGTGCCAGCAGTTTAGATCTCCAAGAGACCCAGTACTTC.

The chain couples TRBV7-9 to TRBJ1-5, with 10 nucleotides matching TRBD1. CDR3 size: 16 residues. The V segment lost 3 bases and the J segment 2 bases; nucleotides outside the gene matches: 4. Germline loops: CDR1 SEHNR, CDR2 FQNEAQ (reference sequence). CDR3 DNA sequence: TGTGCCAGCAGCTTTACCGGGACAGGGGGCAATCAGCCCCAGCATTTT. It is translated as CASSFTGTGGNQPQHF.

The chain uses TRBV10-1 and TRBJ2-2; 7 bases match TRBD1. Germline trimming cut 1 base from V and 7 bases from J; bases unmatched to any gene: 6. Germline lookup yields CDR1 WNHNN and CDR2 SYGVQD (reference sequence). CDR3 size: 15 residues. CDR3: CASSELRQGVGELFF. The CDR3 nucleotides are TGCGCCAGCAGTGAGTTGAGACAGGGTGTCGGGGAGCTGTTTTTT.

This clone was seen a few times. At one of its ends the junction is not consistent with the germline gene, which may arise from a read error. The gene calls are TRBV7-7 and TRBJ2-7; 7 positions agree with TRBD1. CDR3 length equals 16 residues. CDR1 is SSHAT and CDR2 is FNYEAQ in the germline V gene (reference sequence). This chain's CDR3 is CASSPTGSYGSSEQYF. DNA for the CDR3: TGTGCTAGCAGCCCGACAGGGAGCTACGGTTCCTCCGAGCAGTACTTC.

The CDR3 bases are TGTGCCAGCAGAGGGACAGAGCAGACCGGGGAGCTGTTTTTT. As protein: CASRGTEQTGELFF. The V call is TRBV6-4, the J call TRBJ2-2; 7 bases agree with TRBD1. The J segment lost 5 bases and the V segment lost 6 bases, leaving 6 bases of the junction unmatched. CDR1 and CDR2 from the germline V gene are MRHNA and SNTAGT. The CDR3 sequence is 14 residues long.

The chain joins TRBV28 to TRBJ2-2, with TRBD2 identical over 14 bases. CDR1 is MDHEN, CDR2 SYDVKM, per germline. V was pared by 2 bases and J by 7 bases, with 0 bases of the junction left unmatched. This CDR3 contains 15 residues. CDR3 bases: TGTGCCAGCAGTTTAGGGACTAGCGGGAGCGGGGAGCTGTTTTTT. It encodes CASSLGTSGSGELFF.

This clone was observed a single time. This chain connects TRBV11-3 to TRBJ2-1, with D tentatively TRBD2 (7 bases). Germline CDR1 SGHNT, CDR2 YENEEA. Trimming cost V 2 bases and J 3 bases, with 14 bases left between them. This CDR3 region has 16 residues. CDR3 nucleotides: TGTGCCAGCAGCTTAAGTGGGGGGGCTGGCTACAATGAGCAGTTCTTC. It translates to CASSLSGGAGYNEQFF.

The V call is TRBV27, the J call TRBJ2-7; TRBD1 might be the D (6 bases). The CDR3 totals 14 residues. V gave up 5 bases and J gave up 0 bases, with 11 bases separating them. Germline V CDR1 and CDR2: MNHEY, SMNVEV (reference sequence). The CDR3 region has the DNA TGTGCCAGCAGTCTGGGGGACACCTCCTACGAGCAGTACTTC. It codes for CASSLGDTSYEQYF.

This chain connects TRBV6-5 to TRBJ1-6; D may be TRBD1 (6 bases). V dropped 4 bases and J dropped 14 bases, with 18 bases sitting between them. The CDR3 loop spans 14 amino acids. The germline V gene encodes CDR1 MNHEY and CDR2 SVGAGI. The DNA for the CDR3 is TGTGCCAGCAGTTCCGGACAGTACCTCTCAACCCTCCACTTT. Its protein product is CASSSGQYLSTLHF.

This clone has a single count. The genes are TRBV19 and TRBJ2-1, with 10 bases aligning to TRBD1. The ends lost 9 bases at V and 5 bases at J; junction bases unmatched: 4. CDR1 is LNHDA, CDR2 SQIVND, per germline (reference sequence). This CDR3 is built from 13 residues. The chain's CDR3 is CASTGQGNNEQFF. The CDR3 region has the DNA TGTGCCAGCACGGGACAGGGGAACAATGAGCAGTTCTTC.

The chain joins TRBV10-3 to TRBJ1-4; unclear D gene. The length of the CDR3 is 15 residues. Trimming removed 0 bases at V and 7 bases at J, with 12 bases between. Germline loops: CDR1 ENHRY, CDR2 SYGVKD. DNA of the CDR3: TGTGCCATCAGTGAGTCGAACCCCCCGGGTGAAAAACTGTTTTTT. Its protein is CAISESNPPGEKLFF.

The genes are TRBV6-5 and TRBJ1-6, with no clear D. Germline V gene data show CDR1 as MNHEY and CDR2 as SVGAGI. The CDR3 has 16 residues. The ends were cut back, 2 bases at V and 0 bases at J, with 8 bases in the middle. Here the CDR3 DNA reads TGTGCCAGCAGTTACACTACTCTCTCCTATAATTCACCCCTCCACTTT. This translates into CASSYTTLSYNSPLHF.

The chain links TRBV5-4 to TRBJ1-1, with unresolved D. The V gene's germline CDR1 is SGHNT and CDR2 YYREEE (reference sequence). There are 17 residues in the CDR3. Deletions cut 4 bases from V and 2 bases from J, with 21 bases between. CDR3 loop: CASSPPRAPAKNTEAFF. In nucleotides, the CDR3 is TGTGCCAGCAGCCCCCCGCGGGCCCCTGCGAAAAACACTGAAGCTTTCTTT.

The DNA for the CDR3 is TGCAGTGCTAGTCAAAGAGGGAGAAATCAGCCCCAGCATTTT. This translates into CSASQRGRNQPQHF. This chain joins TRBV20-1 and TRBJ1-5; D gene ambiguous. The germline V gene has CDR1 DFQATT and CDR2 SNEGSKA (reference sequence). This CDR3 is 14 amino acids long. Trimming cost V 3 bases and J 4 bases, with 13 bases left between them.

This clone was counted only a few times. The chain recombines TRBV5-6 with TRBJ2-1, with 9 bases fitting TRBD2. CDR3 length: 17 residues. Germline-derived CDR1 and CDR2 are SGHDT and YYEEEE. J gave up 4 bases and V 0 bases, and 8 bases lay outside the gene matches. The chain's CDR3 is CASSLAWGREGYNEQFF. The CDR3 DNA sequence: TGTGCCAGCAGCTTGGCCTGGGGGCGGGAGGGATACAATGAGCAGTTCTTC.